This is a list of T cell receptor beta chains from one sample in a study of blood T cell repertoires in COVID-19. TCRdb keeps only in-frame clones here, not all; method: immunoSEQ multiplex PCR. The sample holds around 200,000 clones, approximately 89% seen once. Material: peripheral blood. All receptors derive from a man in his 70s with acute or convalescent COVID-19. CDR3s include the opening cysteine and the closing phenylalanine or tryptophan. A D gene is named only where the DNA matches it firmly. Clone size is stated in some rows and not others, as once, few, many or a class when expanded.

>NA|TRBV5-1|TRBJ1-1|TRBD1
CASSLGPRDSEAFF
TGCGCCAGCAGCTTGGGCCCCCGGGACAGTGAAGCTTTCTTT
>NA|TRBV9|TRBJ1-2|NA
CASSFSWGPNYGYTF
TGTGCCAGCAGCTTCAGCTGGGGCCCTAACTATGGCTACACCTTC
>NA|TRBV19|TRBJ2-1|NA
CASSIMAGVIYNEQFF
TGTGCCAGTAGTATTATGGCAGGGGTGATCTACAATGAGCAGTTCTTC
>NA|TRBV24-1|TRBJ2-3|NA
CATSEAGASTDTQYF
TGTGCCACCAGTGAGGCAGGGGCTAGCACAGATACGCAGTATTTT
>NA|TRBV7-9|TRBJ2-7|NA
CASSPLGEQYF
TGTGCCAGCAGCCCCCTAGGTGAGCAGTACTTC
>NA|TRBV10-1|TRBJ2-1|NA
CASSDNSGTFSYNEQFF
TGCGCCAGCAGTGATAACTCCGGGACATTTTCCTACAATGAGCAGTTCTTC
>NA|TRBV7-9|TRBJ2-1|TRBD2
CASSLVGLAGDEQFF
TGTGCCAGCAGCTTAGTAGGACTAGCGGGCGATGAGCAGTTCTTC
>NA|TRBV6-2/TRBV6-3|TRBJ2-1|TRBD2
CASSYLLTSGSSHNEQFF
TGTGCCAGCAGTTACCTCTTGACTAGCGGGAGTTCCCACAATGAGCAGTTCTTC
>once|TRBV27|TRBJ1-6|NA
CASSPRGRLSSYNSPLHF
TGTGCCAGCAGTCCCAGGGGTAGGCTGAGCTCCTATAATTCACCCCTCCACTTT
>NA|TRBV7-2|TRBJ2-2|TRBD2
CASSSTTGLPTGELFF
TGTGCCAGCAGCTCAACTACGGGACTACCGACCGGGGAGCTGTTTTTT
>NA|TRBV5-4|TRBJ1-2|NA
CASSLEVGQDGYTF
TGTGCCAGCAGCTTGGAGGTGGGGCAGGATGGCTACACCTTC
>NA|TRBV5-4|TRBJ2-3|TRBD2
CASSLRAGGPGDTQYF
TGTGCCAGCAGCTTGCGAGCGGGAGGGCCGGGAGATACGCAGTATTTT
>NA|TRBV7-2|TRBJ1-6|TRBD1
CASSRQGTPLHF
TGTGCCAGCAGCCGACAGGGAACACCCCTCCACTTT
>NA|TRBV6-4|TRBJ1-5|TRBD1
CASRGTGPGRTQHF
TGTGCCAGCAGGGGGACAGGACCCGGGAGGACCCAGCATTTT
>few|TRBV10-1|TRBJ1-1|NA
CASSESAGDTRAFF
TGCGCCAGCAGTGAGTCTGCAGGGGACACCCGAGCTTTCTTT
>NA|TRBV19|TRBJ2-7|TRBD1
CASSIARDRDYEQYF
TGTGCCAGTAGTATCGCCCGGGACAGGGACTACGAGCAGTACTTC
>NA|TRBV6-5|TRBJ1-4|NA
CASSPNSNEKLFF
TGTGCCAGCAGTCCGAACAGTAATGAAAAACTGTTTTTT
>NA|TRBV4-1|TRBJ2-1|TRBD2
CASSQGRLGLAGGGDEQFF
TGCGCCAGCAGCCAGGGGCGCCTTGGACTAGCGGGAGGCGGGGATGAGCAGTTCTTC
>NA|TRBV7-7|TRBJ2-1|TRBD2
CASSQRLAGYNEQFF
TGTGCTAGCAGCCAACGACTAGCGGGGTACAATGAGCAGTTCTTC
>NA|TRBV6-1|TRBJ2-7|NA
CASSDLSYEQYF
TGTGCCAGCAGTGATCTGTCCTACGAGCAGTACTTC
>NA|TRBV28|TRBJ2-2|NA
CASRSAGTSGTGELFF
TGTGCCAGCAGGTCGGCGGGGACGTCGGGCACCGGGGAGCTGTTTTTT
>NA|TRBV5-8|TRBJ2-6|NA
CASTRRRGANVLTF
TGTGCCAGCACACGGAGGCGAGGGGCCAACGTCCTGACTTTC
>NA|TRBV30|TRBJ1-1|NA
CAWMKRRGTEAFF
TGTGCCTGGATGAAGCGAAGGGGCACTGAAGCTTTCTTT
>NA|TRBV9|TRBJ2-5|TRBD1
CASSRRGQIQETQYF
TGTGCCAGCAGCCGAAGGGGACAGATCCAAGAGACCCAGTACTTC
>NA|TRBV10-3|TRBJ2-1|NA
CAISAGLSYNEQFF
TGTGCCATCAGTGCCGGACTATCCTACAATGAGCAGTTCTTC
>NA|TRBV28|TRBJ1-1|NA
CASSFPGNTEAFF
TGTGCCAGCAGTTTCCCAGGGAACACTGAAGCTTTCTTT
>NA|TRBV6-5|TRBJ1-2|NA
CASQHTGIAYGYTF
TGTGCCAGCCAACACACAGGAATTGCCTATGGCTACACCTTC
>once|TRBV28|TRBJ1-1|TRBD1
CASSLGTGRPEAFF
TGTGCCAGCAGTTTAGGGACAGGGAGACCTGAAGCTTTCTTT
>NA|TRBV19|TRBJ1-5|NA
CASAPGLLGQPQHF
TGTGCCAGTGCCCCAGGACTTTTGGGACAGCCCCAGCATTTT
>NA|TRBV7-2|TRBJ2-1|NA
CASSLGQTAGNEQFF
TGTGCCAGCAGCTTGGGCCAGACAGCGGGCAATGAGCAGTTCTTC
>NA|TRBV3-1/TRBV3-2|TRBJ1-5|TRBD1
CASSQAGGHQPQHF
TGTGCCAGCAGCCAAGCAGGGGGCCATCAGCCCCAGCATTTT
>many|TRBV4-1|TRBJ2-7|NA
CASSPQPALADPPYEQYF
TGCGCCAGCAGCCCCCAACCGGCCCTAGCCGATCCACCCTACGAGCAGTACTTC
>NA|TRBV5-1|TRBJ1-4|TRBD1
CASSPLLPGQNEKLFF
TGCGCCAGCAGCCCACTACTTCCGGGACAGAATGAAAAACTGTTTTTT
>NA|TRBV5-6|TRBJ2-1|NA
CASSLDPTAYGSSYNEQFF
TGTGCCAGCAGCTTGGATCCCACCGCCTACGGGAGTTCCTACAATGAGCAGTTCTTC
>NA|TRBV6-5|TRBJ2-7|NA
CASSLIRGSLSEQYF
TGTGCCAGCAGTTTAATAAGGGGGTCATTGAGCGAGCAGTACTTC
>NA|TRBV7-3|TRBJ2-1|TRBD2
CASSLPSGGAGNEQFF
TGTGCCAGCAGCTTACCCAGCGGGGGGGCCGGGAATGAGCAGTTCTTC
>NA|TRBV12-3/TRBV12-4|TRBJ1-5|NA
CASSPPPGQPQHF
TGTGCCAGCAGTCCCCCGCCCGGTCAGCCCCAGCATTTT
>NA|TRBV28|TRBJ2-1|TRBD1
CASSTPGGVREQFF
TGTGCCAGCAGCACCCCAGGGGGTGTTCGGGAGCAGTTCTTC
>once|TRBV29-1|TRBJ2-4|NA
CSVRGWEGNIQYF
TGCAGCGTTAGGGGGTGGGAGGGAAACATTCAGTACTTC
>NA|TRBV19|TRBJ1-3|NA
CASSITGFGNTIYF
TGTGCCAGTAGTATAACAGGTTTTGGAAACACCATATATTTT
>NA|TRBV19|TRBJ1-5|NA
CASSTGRGQPQHF
TGTGCCAGTAGTACAGGGAGGGGACAGCCCCAGCATTTT
>NA|TRBV7-2|TRBJ2-6|NA
CASSLVSAGFSGANVLTF
TGTGCCAGCAGCTTAGTGTCGGCAGGCTTCTCTGGGGCCAACGTCCTGACTTTC
>NA|TRBV10-1|TRBJ2-5|TRBD2
CASSEAGGETQYF
TGCGCCAGCAGTGAGGCCGGGGGGGAGACCCAGTACTTC
>NA|TRBV7-8|TRBJ2-3|NA
CASNVLVARQYF
TGTGCCAGCAACGTTTTAGTTGCACGGCAGTATTTT
>NA|TRBV27|TRBJ2-1|TRBD2
CASSLLAGGEQFF
TGTGCCAGCAGTTTACTAGCGGGAGGGGAGCAGTTCTTC
>NA|TRBV6-1|TRBJ2-1|NA
CASSDRARKWENEQFF
TGTGCCAGCAGTGACCGGGCCCGTAAGTGGGAGAATGAGCAGTTCTTC
>once|TRBV28|TRBJ1-1|NA
CASSPGHTNTEAFF
TGTGCCAGCAGCCCTGGACACACGAACACTGAAGCTTTCTTT
>few|TRBV24-1|TRBJ2-4|NA
CATSDPGGIQYF
TGTGCCACCAGTGATCCCGGGGGCATTCAGTACTTC
>NA|TRBV24-1|TRBJ2-1|TRBD2
CATSARTSGILTYNEQFF
TGTGCCACCAGTGCCAGGACTAGCGGGATTCTAACGTACAATGAGCAGTTCTTC
>NA|TRBV9|TRBJ1-5|TRBD1
CASSGGDRDQPQHF
TGTGCCAGCAGCGGGGGGGACAGAGATCAGCCCCAGCATTTT